Each of the 22 T cell receptor beta chains below was sequenced from the same sample in a study of tumor and adjacent non-tumor tissue in lung cancer. Three rounds of nested PCR, following a modified ARM-PCR protocol, produced the TCRbeta library. TCRdb independently ran MiXCR on the multiplex PCR reads; one entry per CDR3 protein. The sample lists 77,000 or so distinct CDR3 sequences; around four fifths were seen once. No cell sorting was done before RNA was extracted from the tissue. Sequenced sample: lung tumor tissue. The receptor source for this set is a woman between 50 and 59 years old with non-small cell lung cancer.

A remark on this clonotype: It may be a read error: a sequence one base away is much more abundant. This chain connects TRBV28 to TRBJ2-7, with D unresolved. Germline V lookup: CDR1 MDHEN, CDR2 SYDVKM. The CDR3 runs 13 residues. For the CDR3, the DNA is TGTGCCAACAGTTTGGGATCAAACTACGAGCAGTACTTC. Its translation is CANSLGSNYEQYF.

With respect to this clonotype: The junction differs from germline at one of its ends, possibly a read error. V is TRBV11-2 and J is TRBJ2-7, with 9 bases fitting TRBD1. There are 15 residues in the CDR3. Germline CDR1 SGHAT, CDR2 FQNNGV. This CDR3 is CASSTGTGLTYEQYF. The CDR3 DNA reads as TGTGCCAGCAGCACCGGGACAGGGCTCACCTACGAACAGTACTTT.

This clonotype occurred many times. This chain uses TRBV4-1 with TRBJ2-3; D might be TRBD2 (6 bases). Germline-derived CDR1 and CDR2 are MGHRA and YSYEKL. V was shortened by 3 bases and J by 0 bases, with 19 bases between the two germline ends. The CDR3 is 18 residues long. The CDR3 region is CASSHGVLAKRSTDTQYF. The CDR3 nucleotides read TGCGCCAGCAGCCACGGGGTTCTAGCGAAGCGTAGCACAGATACGCAGTATTTT.

Relative to its sample, this clonotype is medium-sized. The V and J genes are TRBV4-1 and TRBJ1-4, with D perhaps TRBD1 (6 bases). Per the germline V gene, CDR1 is MGHRA and CDR2 is YSYEKL. The CDR3 spans 18 residues. Trimming cost V 0 bases and J 5 bases, with 19 bases left between them. The CDR3 sequence: CASSQDLGAVMRNEKLFF. For the CDR3, the DNA is TGCGCCAGCAGCCAAGACCTGGGGGCGGTTATGCGGAATGAAAAACTGTTTTTT.

The chain employs TRBV11-2 and TRBJ2-1; D might be TRBD1 or TRBD2, each matching 5 bases. The V and J ends lost 10 bases and 9 bases respectively, with 19 bases between them. The length of the CDR3 is 13 residues. CDR1 is SGHAT and CDR2 is FQNNGV in the germline V gene. In DNA form, the CDR3 reads TGTGCCAAAGGGGAGAGAGGGCCGCGTGAGCAGTTCTTC. Translation: CAKGERGPREQFF. The full variable domain, completed using reference TRBV11-2 and TRBJ2-1, is EAGVAQSPRYKIIEKRQSVAFWCNPISGHATLYWYQQILGQGPKLLIQFQNNGVVDDSQLPKDRFSAERLKGVDSTLKIQPAKLEDSAVYLCAKGERGPREQFFGPGTRLTVL.

Comments on this clonotype: One end of the junction varies from germline; a read error may be responsible. The rearrangement uses TRBV6-2 or TRBV6-3 and TRBJ2-7; no reliable D call. The CDR3 length is 14 residues. Looked up from germline, CDR1 is MNHEY and CDR2 is SVGEGT. CDR3 sequence: CARSYSPGSYEQYF. The DNA for the CDR3 is TGTGCCAGAAGTTACTCCCCTGGGTCCTACGAGCAGTACTTC.

This rearrangement joins TRBV11-2 to TRBJ2-1; D tentatively fits TRBD1 or TRBD2 (6 bases each). This CDR3 has 14 residues. The germline V and J ends were trimmed by 0 bases and 12 bases, with 15 bases remaining between them. Germline V gene sequence: CDR1 SGHAT, CDR2 FQNNGV. This chain's CDR3 is CASSLEFGGHGQFF. The CDR3 region has the DNA TGTGCCAGCAGCTTAGAATTCGGGGGACATGGGCAGTTCTTC.

In the case of this clonotype: A junction boundary mismatches the germline segment, possibly from a read error. V gene TRBV11-1 combines with J gene TRBJ2-1, with 7 bases aligning to TRBD1. In germline, CDR1 is SGHAT, CDR2 FQDESV (reference sequence). The CDR3 is made up of 14 amino acids. The CDR3 loop is CTSSLRGGRYEQFF. The CDR3 DNA sequence: TGTACCAGTAGCTTAAGAGGGGGCAGGTATGAGCAGTTCTTC.

V usage is TRBV20-1 and J usage is TRBJ2-7; 9 bases map to TRBD2. The CDR3 covers 13 residues. The J segment lost 2 bases and the V segment lost 5 bases, leaving 4 bases of the junction unmatched. Looked up from germline, CDR1 is DFQATT and CDR2 is SNEGSKA (reference sequence). The CDR3 DNA reads TGCAGTGCTGGGACTAGCTGGGCCTACGAGCAGTACTTC. Protein sequence: CSAGTSWAYEQYF.

This chain links TRBV20-1 with TRBJ2-7; D is possibly TRBD2 (5 bases). CDR1 DFQATT and CDR2 SNEGSKA come from the germline V gene (reference sequence). V was trimmed by 2 bases and J by 3 bases, leaving 11 bases between them. The length of the CDR3 is 13 residues. The CDR3 loop reads CSARTRDFYEQYF. CDR3 sequence (DNA): TGCAGTGCTAGAACTCGGGATTTCTACGAGCAGTACTTC.

This clonotype was seen more than once but under ten times. This chain connects TRBV4-1 to TRBJ2-7; D ambiguous. Trimming left V 1 base short and J 5 bases short, with 18 bases between. Germline assignment: CDR1 MGHRA and CDR2 YSYEKL. This CDR3 is 16 amino acids long. Written as DNA, the CDR3 is TGCGCCAGCAGCCAAGTACATCCCGGGTGGTTAAACGAGCAGTACTTC. It codes for CASSQVHPGWLNEQYF.

Comments on this clonotype: Its ends do not fully match the called genes, so a read error is possible. This sequence joins TRBV4-1 and TRBJ1-2; D might be TRBD1 (6 bases). The CDR3 has 14 residues. Germline CDR1 is MGHRA and CDR2 is YSYEKL. The CDR3 DNA reads TGCGCCAGTAGCCCGGACAGCACCTCTTTCGGCTACACCTTC. This sequence encodes CASSPDSTSFGYTF.

The chain employs TRBV6-5 and TRBJ2-1; D ambiguous. The CDR3 has 13 amino acids. Germline CDR1 and CDR2: MNHEY and SVGAGI. Trimming took 10 bases from V and 0 from J, leaving 10 bases between them. For the CDR3, the DNA is TGTGCCAATAGCACGGCCTCCTACAATGAGCAGTTCTTC. This translates into CANSTASYNEQFF.

With regard to this clonotype: Germline is not matched at one junction end, which may reflect a read error. The chain joins TRBV2 to TRBJ2-5; the D gene is possibly TRBD2 (7 bases). The V gene's germline CDR1 is SNHLY and CDR2 FYNNEI. This CDR3 region has 15 residues. DNA for the CDR3: TGTACCAGCAGTGGCGGGGGCTCTTCAGGGGAGACCCGGTACTTC. Protein product: CTSSGGGSSGETRYF.

This clonotype was counted a single time. The CDR3 nucleotides are TGTGCCAGCTGTGACTCGGACAGCCAAGAGACCCAGTACTTC. Its translation: CASCDSDSQETQYF. The chain carries TRBV6-6 and TRBJ2-5, with a tentative D call TRBD1 (6 bases). V was clipped by 8 bases and J by 1 base, with 14 bases between them. The CDR3 is made up of 14 amino acids. Germline V lookup: CDR1 MNHNY, CDR2 SVGAGI (reference sequence).

The V gene is TRBV10-1, the J gene TRBJ2-2, with D perhaps TRBD2 (5 bases). V was cut by 0 bases and J by 9 bases, with 8 bases left in between. The CDR3 sequence is 13 residues long. Germline V gene lookup returns CDR1 WNHNN and CDR2 SYGVQD (reference sequence). Written as DNA, the CDR3 is TGCGCCAGCAGTGAGTCGAGGGCCTGGGAGCTGTTTTTT. It yields the protein CASSESRAWELFF.

As to this clonotype: The junction departs from the called germline gene at one end, perhaps through a read error. The chain carries TRBV10-2 and TRBJ2-3; TRBD2 agrees at 7 bases. CDR3 length equals 16 residues. CDR1 and CDR2 from the germline V gene are WSHSY and SAAADI. DNA of the CDR3: TGCGCCAGTAGCGGATGGGAGGGCCGGGGCACAGATACGCACTATTTT. Its translation is CASSGWEGRGTDTHYF.

Comment on this clonotype: A much more abundant neighbour one base away suggests this may be a read error. The rearrangement links TRBV11-1 to TRBJ2-1; 11 bases line up with TRBD2. Germline CDR1 reads SGHAT; CDR2 reads FQDESV (reference sequence). This CDR3 is 15 amino acids long. Here the CDR3 reads CASSPGTSGDNERSF. CDR3 bases: TGTGCCAGCAGCCCCGGGACTAGCGGCGACAATGAGCGGTCCTTC.

Turning to this clonotype: Mismatch with germline at one junction end may stem from a read error. The chain recombines TRBV30 with TRBJ2-2; 11 nucleotides match TRBD2. Germline CDR1 is GTSNPN and CDR2 is SVGIG (reference sequence). The CDR3 covers 18 residues. The DNA of the CDR3 is TGTGCCTGGATGGGGCGGACTAGCGGGTTTTGGGACACCCGGGAGCTGTTTTTT. It is translated as CAWMGRTSGFWDTRELFF.

Remarks on this clonotype: An end of the junction does not agree with germline; a read error may underlie this. In nucleotides, the CDR3 is TGTGTCAGCAGCTTGGCCCGGGACGGCCGGGAGATTGGAGATACGCAGTATTTT. Amino acids: CVSSLARDGREIGDTQYF. The genes are TRBV5-6 and TRBJ2-3, with a possible D match to TRBD2 (6 bases). The CDR3 consists of 18 residues. CDR1 SGHDT and CDR2 YYEEEE come from the germline V gene.

In the case of this clonotype: This CDR3 is missing its conserved last phenylalanine or tryptophan, likely due to a read error. The chain has TRBV4-2 and TRBJ2-4; 7 bases align to TRBD1. This CDR3 comprises 17 residues. Germline CDR1 reads LGHNA; CDR2 reads YNFKEQ. CDR3 amino acids: CASSLNSGGADKNFQYY. In DNA form, the CDR3 reads TGTGCCAGCAGCCTAAATTCAGGGGGTGCGGACAAAAACTTTCAGTACTAC.

With regard to this clonotype: At one boundary the junction diverges from the germline segment, which might be a read error. The chain employs TRBV29-1 and TRBJ2-7; TRBD1 matches at 11 bases. Germline loops: CDR1 SQVTM, CDR2 ANQGSEA. The CDR3 covers 14 residues. The CDR3: CSVLRTGGGYEQQF. The CDR3 DNA reads TGCAGCGTGCTCAGGACAGGGGGCGGGTACGAGCAACAATTC.